A selection of T cell receptor beta chains follows, all from one sample in a study of T cell responses to AZD1222 COVID-19 vaccine. Clones were read by immunoSEQ multiplex PCR, and TCRdb kept only the in-frame ones, dropping some. The sample holds around 140,000 clones, nearly 90% seen once. The material sequenced was peripheral blood, taken 28 days after the second dose of the MenACWY control vaccine. The origin of the receptors is an adult who received the MenACWY meningococcal vaccine as a control. CDR3s include the opening cysteine and the closing phenylalanine or tryptophan. D genes are given only for firm matches. Expanded clones are given a class, and other clones once, few, many or no size at all.

TRBV7-9	.	TRBJ1-5	.	CASSPGYGNQPQHF	TGTGCCAGCAGCCCAGGGTACGGCAATCAGCCCCAGCATTTT
TRBV5-4	.	TRBJ1-1	.	CASSDSRNMNTEAFF	TGTGCCAGCAGCGATTCAAGGAACATGAACACTGAAGCTTTCTTT
TRBV30	.	TRBJ1-3	.	CAWSVLGGRGNTIYF	TGTGCCTGGAGTGTTTTGGGGGGGCGAGGAAACACCATATATTTT
TRBV3-1/TRBV3-2	.	TRBJ1-1	.	CASSLLTGIRTEAFF	TGTGCCAGCAGCCTGCTTACAGGGATTAGAACTGAAGCTTTCTTT
TRBV20-1	.	TRBJ1-5	TRBD1	CSASGTGGNQPQHF	TGCAGTGCTAGTGGGACAGGGGGCAATCAGCCCCAGCATTTT
TRBV7-9	.	TRBJ1-1	.	CASSPVVGGTEAFF	TGTGCCAGCAGCCCAGTGGTTGGAGGCACTGAAGCTTTCTTT
TRBV5-1	once	TRBJ2-5	TRBD1	CASSRGQGQETQYF	TGCGCCAGCAGCCGAGGACAGGGACAAGAGACCCAGTACTTC
TRBV4-3	.	TRBJ2-4	.	CASSHGGKNIQYF	TGCGCCAGCAGCCACGGGGGCAAAAACATTCAGTACTTC
TRBV27	.	TRBJ1-1	.	CASSLSGPRVNTEAFF	TGTGCCAGCAGTTTATCAGGGCCACGGGTGAACACTGAAGCTTTCTTT
TRBV10-3	.	TRBJ1-6	TRBD1	CAISESTGTGTLPLHF	TGTGCCATCAGTGAGTCTACCGGGACAGGGACTCTACCCCTCCACTTT
TRBV27	.	TRBJ1-2	TRBD1	CASSSTGGRGYTF	TGTGCCAGCAGTTCCACAGGGGGTAGGGGCTACACCTTC
TRBV6-6	.	TRBJ2-2	.	CASSYSRSTGELFF	TGTGCCAGCAGTTACTCGCGCAGCACCGGGGAGCTGTTTTTT
TRBV7-2	.	TRBJ2-1	.	CASSPDHYNEQFF	TGTGCCAGCAGCCCTGACCACTACAATGAGCAGTTCTTC
TRBV20-1	.	TRBJ2-7	TRBD2	CSARVAGEQYF	TGCAGTGCTAGAGTAGCGGGTGAGCAGTACTTC
TRBV6-2/TRBV6-3	.	TRBJ1-1	.	CASSYRDWVLNTEAFF	TGTGCCAGCAGTTACCGGGATTGGGTGCTGAACACTGAAGCTTTCTTT
TRBV4-2	.	TRBJ2-7	TRBD1	CASSRSDRGETYEQYF	TGTGCCAGCAGCCGATCTGACAGGGGGGAAACCTACGAGCAGTACTTC
TRBV29-1	.	TRBJ1-2	.	CSVVRGGHGYTF	TGCAGCGTTGTGAGGGGAGGCCATGGCTACACCTTC
TRBV6-2/TRBV6-3	.	TRBJ2-7	.	CASSILGPSYEQYF	TGTGCCAGCAGTATCTTGGGGCCTTCCTACGAGCAGTACTTC
TRBV5-1	once	TRBJ1-2	.	CASSLGSSGANPYGYTF	TGCGCCAGCAGCTTGGGGAGTTCGGGGGCCAATCCTTATGGCTACACCTTC
TRBV3-1/TRBV3-2	once	TRBJ1-2	TRBD1	CASSQADRAYGYTF	TGTGCCAGCAGCCAGGCCGACAGGGCCTATGGCTACACCTTC
TRBV30	.	TRBJ2-1	.	CAWGRPGETGFF	TGTGCCTGGGGCAGGCCAGGAGAAACGGGGTTCTTC
TRBV4-3	.	TRBJ2-7	.	CASSQERGPSYEQYF	TGCGCCAGCAGCCAAGAACGGGGTCCCTCCTACGAGCAGTACTTC
TRBV5-1	.	TRBJ2-7	.	CASSLAGNEQYF	TGCGCCAGCAGCTTGGCTGGGAACGAGCAGTACTTC
TRBV27	.	TRBJ1-1	.	CASSRGTEAFF	TGTGCCAGCAGCCGGGGCACTGAAGCTTTCTTT
TRBV11-3	.	TRBJ1-4	TRBD1	CASSLDTGQGDEKLFF	TGTGCCAGCAGCTTAGACACGGGACAGGGGGATGAAAAACTGTTTTTT
TRBV30	once	TRBJ2-5	.	CAWSVPEPQETQYF	TGTGCCTGGAGTGTTCCGGAACCCCAAGAGACCCAGTACTTC
TRBV5-1	once	TRBJ2-7	.	CASSLGSGSGEQYF	TGCGCCAGCAGCTTGGGGTCAGGGTCAGGCGAGCAGTACTTC
TRBV12-3/TRBV12-4	.	TRBJ2-7	.	CASSQGPGEQYF	TGTGCCAGCAGTCAGGGACCTGGCGAGCAGTACTTC
TRBV3-1/TRBV3-2	.	TRBJ1-5	.	CASSHIGNQPQHF	TGTGCCAGCAGCCATATCGGTAATCAGCCCCAGCATTTT
TRBV25-1	.	TRBJ1-3	.	CASTGTPRNTIYF	TGTGCCAGCACTGGGACCCCTCGAAACACCATATATTTT
TRBV7-9	.	TRBJ2-1	.	CASIPVGRELLNEQFF	TGTGCCAGCATCCCCGTGGGGCGGGAACTACTCAATGAGCAGTTCTTC
TRBV29-1	.	TRBJ1-2	.	CSVAVPWGYTF	TGCAGCGTTGCCGTACCGTGGGGCTACACCTTC
TRBV6-2/TRBV6-3	.	TRBJ1-5	.	CASSDLISNQPQHF	TGTGCCAGCAGTGATCTGATTAGCAATCAGCCCCAGCATTTT
TRBV3-1/TRBV3-2	.	TRBJ1-1	.	CASSQRIQGREAFF	TGTGCCAGCAGCCAAAGGATTCAGGGCCGAGAAGCTTTCTTT
TRBV25-1	.	TRBJ2-7	TRBD2	CASSEPLANEQYF	TGTGCCAGCAGTGAGCCACTAGCGAACGAGCAGTACTTC
TRBV4-2	.	TRBJ1-1	TRBD1	CASSRGTGVGGAEAFF	TGTGCCAGCAGCCGGGGGACAGGGGTTGGTGGCGCTGAAGCTTTCTTT
TRBV11-2	.	TRBJ2-2	.	CASSPGGPHTGELFF	TGTGCCAGCAGCCCCGGAGGGCCGCACACCGGGGAGCTGTTTTTT
TRBV11-3	.	TRBJ2-1	TRBD2	CASNHPSEGTSGSPNEQFF	TGTGCCAGCAACCACCCCTCCGAGGGAACTAGCGGGAGTCCCAATGAGCAGTTCTTC
TRBV5-1	.	TRBJ2-5	TRBD2	CASSLSGRGETQYF	TGCGCCAGCAGCTTGAGCGGGAGAGGGGAGACCCAGTACTTC
TRBV7-8	.	TRBJ2-7	.	CASSLEGLTPRDEQYF	TGTGCCAGCAGCTTAGAGGGACTGACCCCCCGGGACGAGCAGTACTTC
TRBV9	.	TRBJ2-5	.	CASSVLSGARVETQYF	TGTGCCAGCAGCGTATTAAGCGGAGCAAGGGTTGAGACCCAGTACTTC
TRBV29-1	few	TRBJ2-1	TRBD2	CSVDGTSGRANYNEQFF	TGCAGCGTCGACGGGACTAGCGGGAGGGCAAACTACAATGAGCAGTTCTTC
TRBV15	once	TRBJ1-5	.	CATSSRIGGFNQPQHF	TGTGCCACCAGCTCAAGGATTGGGGGGTTCAATCAGCCCCAGCATTTT
TRBV5-1	.	TRBJ2-2	TRBD1	CASSDPGQGVIGELFF	TGCGCCAGCAGCGACCCGGGACAGGGTGTGATCGGGGAGCTGTTTTTT
TRBV5-6	.	TRBJ1-2	.	CASSLEGRGYTF	TGTGCCAGCAGCTTGGAGGGACGTGGCTACACCTTC
TRBV4-2	.	TRBJ1-2	.	CASSQDLYGYTF	TGTGCCAGCAGCCAAGATTTGTATGGCTACACCTTC
TRBV6-5	.	TRBJ1-1	.	CASSSATGNTEAFF	TGTGCCAGCAGTTCCGCGACAGGGAACACTGAAGCTTTCTTT
TRBV6-2/TRBV6-3	.	TRBJ2-2	.	CVSSYVQETGELFF	TGTGTCAGCAGTTACGTACAGGAGACCGGGGAGCTGTTTTTT
TRBV6-5	.	TRBJ1-2	TRBD1	CASRGGGARASYTF	TGTGCCTCCAGGGGAGGGGGCGCTAGGGCCAGCTACACCTTC
TRBV12-3/TRBV12-4	.	TRBJ2-1	.	CASSLDRPPAQFF	TGTGCCAGCAGTTTAGACAGACCCCCGGCGCAGTTCTTC
TRBV5-4	.	TRBJ2-7	.	CASSFGSSYEQYF	TGTGCCAGCAGCTTCGGGAGCTCCTACGAGCAGTACTTC
TRBV20-1	.	TRBJ2-7	.	CSASRGTEQYF	TGCAGTGCTAGTCGGGGAACCGAGCAGTACTTC